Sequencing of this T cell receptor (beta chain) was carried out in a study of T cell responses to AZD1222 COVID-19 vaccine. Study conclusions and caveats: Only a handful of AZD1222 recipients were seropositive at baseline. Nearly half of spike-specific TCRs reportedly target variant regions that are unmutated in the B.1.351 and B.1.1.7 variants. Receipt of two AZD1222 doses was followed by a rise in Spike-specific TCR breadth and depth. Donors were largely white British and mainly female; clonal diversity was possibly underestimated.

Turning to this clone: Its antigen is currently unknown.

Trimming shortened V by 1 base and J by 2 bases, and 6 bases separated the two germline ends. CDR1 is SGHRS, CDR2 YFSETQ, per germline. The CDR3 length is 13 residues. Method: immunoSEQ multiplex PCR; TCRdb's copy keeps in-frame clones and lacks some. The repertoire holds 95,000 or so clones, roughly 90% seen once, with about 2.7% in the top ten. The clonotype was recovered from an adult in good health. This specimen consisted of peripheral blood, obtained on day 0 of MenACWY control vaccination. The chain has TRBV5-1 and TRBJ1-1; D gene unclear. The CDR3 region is CASSLMDNTEAFF. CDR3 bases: TGCGCCAGCAGCTTGATGGACAACACTGAAGCTTTCTTT.